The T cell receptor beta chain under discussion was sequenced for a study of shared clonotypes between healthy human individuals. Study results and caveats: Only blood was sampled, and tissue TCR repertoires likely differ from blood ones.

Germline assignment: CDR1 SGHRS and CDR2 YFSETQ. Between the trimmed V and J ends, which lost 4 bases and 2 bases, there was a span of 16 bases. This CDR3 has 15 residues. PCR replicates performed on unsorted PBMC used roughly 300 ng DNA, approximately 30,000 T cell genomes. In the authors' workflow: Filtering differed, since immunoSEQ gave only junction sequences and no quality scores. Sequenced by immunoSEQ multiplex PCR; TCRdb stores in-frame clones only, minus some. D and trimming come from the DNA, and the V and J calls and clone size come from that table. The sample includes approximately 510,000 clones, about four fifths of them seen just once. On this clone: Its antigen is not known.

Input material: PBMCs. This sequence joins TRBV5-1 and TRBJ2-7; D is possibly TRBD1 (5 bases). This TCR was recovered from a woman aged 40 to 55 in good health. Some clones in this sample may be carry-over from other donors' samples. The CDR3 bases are TGCGCCAGCAGCGAAAGGGGTGGGGCAGCCTACGAGCAGTACTTC. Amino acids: CASSERGGAAYEQYF.